Shown below are 7 T cell receptor beta chains from a single sample sequenced in a study of vaccination and CD4 T cells after COVID-19. The treatment: approximately nine-day PBMC culture with coronavirus spike peptide pools or control peptides (ViraFEST assay). Their recognized antigens are unknown. Cultured CD4+ T-cell DNA underwent Oncomine TCR Beta short-read sequencing. From the PCR reads, TCRdb called clonotypes with MiXCR, one entry per CDR3 protein. The profile shows roughly 15,000 distinct CDR3 sequences, about 48% of them singletons. Sequenced input: CD4+ T cells from blood, cultured in vitro. The receptors originated from a human donor who had recovered from COVID-19.

This clonotype was seen a few times. J is TRBJ1-2 and V is TRBV15, with D possibly TRBD1 on 6 matching bases. V shed 5 bases and J shed 3 bases, with 13 bases lying between them. There are 14 residues in the CDR3. The germline CDR1 and CDR2 sequences are LNHNV and YYDKDF (reference sequence). DNA of the CDR3: TGTGCCACCAGCTTAGACAGGAACCACTATGGCTACACCTTC. It encodes CATSLDRNHYGYTF.

The V call is TRBV4-3, the J call TRBJ2-5; D might be TRBD1 or TRBD2, each matching 6 bases. From germline, CDR1 is LGHNA and CDR2 YSLEER. Between the trimmed V and J ends, which lost 0 bases and 5 bases, there was a span of 13 bases. The CDR3 spans 15 residues. This CDR3 is CASSQEGGPSETQYF. Here the CDR3 DNA reads TGCGCCAGCAGCCAAGAAGGGGGGCCGTCGGAGACCCAGTACTTC.

This clonotype was seen only a few times. The rearrangement joins TRBV6-5 to TRBJ1-1; TRBD1 is a possible D gene (5 bases). Germline lookup yields CDR1 MNHEY and CDR2 SVGAGI. The CDR3 has 19 amino acids. The V and J ends lost 0 bases and 0 bases respectively, with 20 bases between them. The CDR3 coding sequence is TGTGCCAGCAGTTACTCGGGGGGTAGGGCTTCATCCATGAACACTGAAGCTTTCTTT. Translating it yields CASSYSGGRASSMNTEAFF.

The chain has TRBV15 and TRBJ2-3, with 7 bases that match TRBD2. The CDR3 consists of 18 residues. CDR1 LNHNV and CDR2 YYDKDF come from the germline V gene (reference sequence). V was pared by 0 bases and J by 4 bases, with 13 bases of the junction left unmatched. The CDR3 spells CATSRDLLVAGEADTQYF. The CDR3 DNA follows: TGTGCCACCAGCAGAGATCTGCTGGTTGCGGGAGAGGCAGATACGCAGTATTTT.

The rearrangement links TRBV5-1 to TRBJ1-1; D is uncertain. The germline gives CDR1 SGHRS, CDR2 YFSETQ. The CDR3 sequence is 16 residues long. Trimming pared 3 bases from V and 5 bases from J, leaving 20 bases between. The CDR3 is CASSSQGHNLGTEAFF. As DNA, the CDR3 is TGCGCCAGCAGCTCCCAAGGGCATAATTTGGGGACTGAAGCTTTCTTT.

The CDR3 DNA reads TGTGCCAGCAGCTTAGCCCGACTAGCGAGCACAGATACGCAGTATTTT. Its translation: CASSLARLASTDTQYF. The V call is TRBV11-3, the J call TRBJ2-3; 8 nucleotides line up with TRBD2. Germline-derived CDR1 and CDR2 are SGHNT and YENEEA. Trimming took 1 base from V and 0 from J; bases not matched to a gene: 3. The CDR3 totals 16 residues.

CDR3 DNA sequence: TGCAGTGCTAGAGGGGCTAGCGGGGACTACACCGGGGAGCTGTTTTTT. This translates into CSARGASGDYTGELFF. V usage is TRBV20-1 and J usage is TRBJ2-2; 9 positions match TRBD2. Trimming at V came to 1 base and at J to 3 bases, leaving 6 bases not matched to a gene. The germline V gene has CDR1 DFQATT and CDR2 SNEGSKA (reference sequence). This CDR3 spans 16 amino acids.